One and the same sample provided the 28 T cell receptor beta chains below, sequenced in a study of T cells in women clearing cervical HPV infection. Libraries were prepared by immunoSEQ multiplex PCR; TCRdb keeps only in-frame clonotypes and omits some of them. This table holds tens of thousands of clones. Sequenced sample: blood buffy coat. The receptor set was obtained from a woman between 18 and 69 years old with a cervical HPV16 infection that either progressed to CIN3+ or cleared (not recorded which).

To note about this clone: The CDR3 end falls 3 residues outside the read, so it is completed with the germline J gene. The J gene is TRBJ1-6, the V gene TRBV12-3 or TRBV12-4; 9 bases align to TRBD1. This CDR3 comprises 16 residues. The V segment lost 4 bases and the J segment 10 bases; nucleotides outside the gene matches: 11. CDR3 in amino acids: CASSWEPGQGRSPLHF. The CDR3 bases that were read are TGTGCCAGCAGTTGGGAACCGGGACAGGGAAGGTCACCC.

As for this clone: The read ends 3 residues before the CDR3 terminus; that terminus is restored from the germline J gene. The V and J genes are TRBV19 and TRBJ2-1; D gene uncertain. CDR1 is LNHDA, CDR2 SQIVND, per germline (reference sequence). Trimming took 6 bases from V and 0 from J, leaving 6 bases between them. This CDR3 region has 13 residues. CDR3 loop: CASRSSSYNEQFF. CDR3 bases read: TGTGCCAGTAGAAGTAGCTCCTACAATGAG. Using reference TRBV19 and TRBJ2-1 for the parts outside the CDR3, the full variable domain is DGGITQSPKYLFRKEGQNVTLSCEQNLNHDAMYWYRQDPGQGLRLIYYSQIVNDFQKGDIAEGYSVSREKKESFPLTVTSAQKNPTAFYLCASRSSSYNEQFFGPGTRLTVL.

In the case of this clone: The read terminates 3 residues before the CDR3 end, so the remaining end is supplied by the germline J gene. V usage is TRBV20-1 and J usage is TRBJ2-5, with 12 bases matching TRBD2. CDR1 is DFQATT and CDR2 is SNEGSKA in the germline V gene (reference sequence). The CDR3 totals 14 residues. After removal of 3 bases from V and 4 bases from J, the junction contained 3 bases not matched to a gene. The CDR3: CSASLAGGRETQYF. The CDR3 bases that were read are TGCAGTGCTAGCCTAGCGGGGGGGAGAGAGACC.

CDR3 residues: CASSLSGGFSYEQYF. Incomplete CDR3 DNA: TGTGCCAGCAGCCTTAGCGGGGGGTTCTCCTACGAG. The gene calls are TRBV7-9 and TRBJ2-7, with TRBD2 matching 10 bases. The read finishes 3 residues shy of the CDR3 end, and the germline J gene is used to complete it. In germline, CDR1 is SEHNR, CDR2 FQNEAQ (reference sequence). After removal of 5 bases from V and 0 bases from J, the junction contained 4 bases not matched to a gene. The CDR3 spans 15 residues.

Notes on this clone: The CDR3 is cut off 3 residues early in the read; its end comes from the germline J gene. The chain combines TRBV11-2 with TRBJ2-2; no clear D gene. V lost 5 bases, J lost 4 bases, and 11 bases lay in between. CDR3 size: 14 residues. Germline V gene sequence: CDR1 SGHAT, CDR2 FQNNGV. CDR3 in amino acids: CASSPPQRTGELFF. The covered CDR3 bases are TGTGCCAGCAGCCCCCCCCAGCGCACCGGGGAG.

With regard to this clone: The read stops 3 residues short of the end of the CDR3; the missing end is completed from the germline J gene. The J gene is TRBJ1-5, the V gene TRBV27; 8 nucleotides match TRBD1. The junction had 8 bases not matched to a gene; V was cut back by 6 bases and J by 7 bases. The CDR3 is 14 residues long. Germline lookup yields CDR1 MNHEY and CDR2 SMNVEV (reference sequence). CDR3 DNA (partial): TGTGCCAGCAGCTACCAGGGGGCAGGACAGCCC. It codes for CASSYQGAGQP. From start to end, the CDR3 is CASSYQGAGQPQHF.

As concerns this clone: The read ends 3 residues shy of where the CDR3 ends; the end is completed using the germline J gene. The chain uses TRBV19 and TRBJ2-3, with 7 bases fitting TRBD1. The CDR3 sequence is 18 residues long. CDR1 LNHDA and CDR2 SQIVND come from the germline V gene (reference sequence). The V and J ends lost 3 bases and 5 bases, in that order; junction bases with no gene match: 17. CDR3: CASSMALGGGQLIDTQYF. CDR3 DNA, as far as it was read: TGTGCCAGTAGTATGGCCCTAGGTGGGGGACAGCTCATAGATACG.

Remarks on this clone: The read gets to within 3 residues of the CDR3 end, and the germline J gene fills in the rest. The gene calls are TRBV12-3 or TRBV12-4 and TRBJ1-1, with D perhaps TRBD1 (5 bases). The ends were cut back, 6 bases at V and 5 bases at J, with 13 bases in the middle. The CDR3 covers 13 residues. The CDR3 bases that were read are TGTGCCAGCAGCCTCGGGGGGGGGACTGAA. Translating gives CASSLGGGTE. The entire CDR3 is CASSLGGGTEAFF.

Note on this clone: The read ends 3 residues before the CDR3 terminus; that terminus is restored from the germline J gene. V is TRBV6-2 or TRBV6-3 and J is TRBJ1-1; maybe TRBD1 (6 bases). The germline CDR1 and CDR2 sequences are MNHEY and SVGEGT. V was pared by 10 bases and J by 0 bases, with 15 bases between. There are 14 residues in the CDR3. CDR3 DNA (partial): TGTGCCACAGAATCGGGGACAATGAACACTGAA. This sequence encodes CATESGTMNTE. The CDR3 in full is CATESGTMNTEAFF.

On this clone itself: Coverage ceases 3 residues before the CDR3 finishes, and the germline J gene fills in the end. The chain has TRBV5-1 and TRBJ2-3, with a possible D match to TRBD1 (5 bases). The CDR3 consists of 13 residues. V was pared by 6 bases and J by 8 bases, with 16 bases between. Germline loops: CDR1 SGHRS, CDR2 YFSETQ. This CDR3 reads CASNYNGQGTQYF. The sequenced CDR3 bases are TGCGCCAGCAATTACAACGGACAAGGTACG.

Notes on this clone: The read comes to an end 3 residues before the CDR3 does, leaving the germline J gene to fill in the end. The rearrangement joins TRBV2 to TRBJ2-7; 8 positions match TRBD1. The CDR3 extends over 14 amino acids. CDR1 is SNHLY, CDR2 FYNNEI, per germline. J was trimmed by 4 bases and V by 7 bases; bases with no gene match: 9. CDR3 DNA (partial): TGTGCCAGCATCAAAACCGGGACAGGTTACGAG. Its protein is CASIKTGTGYE. The full CDR3 protein reads CASIKTGTGYEQYF. The full variable domain, completed using reference TRBV2 and TRBJ2-7, is EPEVTQTPSHQVTQMGQEVILRCVPISNHLYFYWYRQILGQKVEFLVSFYNNEISEKSEIFDDQFSVERPDGSNFTLKIRSTKLEDSAMYFCASIKTGTGYEQYFGPGTRLTVT.

On this clone: The read ends 3 residues before the CDR3 terminus; that terminus is restored from the germline J gene. V gene TRBV20-1 combines with J gene TRBJ2-7; 10 bases line up with TRBD1. Unmatched junction bases numbered 7, after V lost 6 bases and J lost 5 bases. Germline values: CDR1 DFQATT, CDR2 SNEGSKA (reference sequence). This CDR3 spans 13 amino acids. The DNA read from the CDR3 is TGCAGTGCCAGACGGACAGGGGGGGACGAG. Translation: CSARRTGGDE. The whole CDR3 protein is CSARRTGGDEQYF.

Remarks on this clone: The CDR3 is cut off 3 residues early in the read; its end comes from the germline J gene. The genes are TRBV28 and TRBJ2-7; no firm D call. The germline V gene has CDR1 MDHEN and CDR2 SYDVKM. The CDR3 covers 13 residues. V lost 10 bases and J 3 bases, leaving 16 bases between the germline ends. The covered CDR3 bases are TGTGCCACTATGAGGCCAGGAGTCTACGAG. Protein: CATMRPGVYE. The entire CDR3 reads CATMRPGVYEQYF.

The DNA read from the CDR3 is TGTGCCAGCAGCTGGGGACAGGGCACTGAA. Translating gives CASSWGQGTE. The entire CDR3 reads CASSWGQGTEAFF. The chain uses TRBV7-9 and TRBJ1-1; 9 bases line up with TRBD1. The read ends 3 residues shy of where the CDR3 ends; the end is completed using the germline J gene. CDR1 is SEHNR, CDR2 FQNEAQ, per germline (reference sequence). V was clipped by 4 bases and J by 4 bases; unmatched bases: 1. The CDR3 runs to 13 residues.

On this clone itself: The read ends 3 residues shy of where the CDR3 ends; the end is completed using the germline J gene. V usage is TRBV19 and J usage is TRBJ1-1, with a weak D call TRBD1 (5 bases). Germline values: CDR1 LNHDA, CDR2 SQIVND (reference sequence). Trimming cost V 0 bases and J 2 bases, with 13 bases left between them. The CDR3 extends over 16 amino acids. The DNA read from the CDR3 is TGTGCCAGTAGTATAGACCGGGAAAGGGGCAACACTGAA. This sequence encodes CASSIDRERGNTE. In full, the CDR3 is CASSIDRERGNTEAFF. The variable domain in full, completed from reference TRBV19 and TRBJ1-1, reads DGGITQSPKYLFRKEGQNVTLSCEQNLNHDAMYWYRQDPGQGLRLIYYSQIVNDFQKGDIAEGYSVSREKKESFPLTVTSAQKNPTAFYLCASSIDRERGNTEAFFGQGTRLTVV.

Remarks on this clone: The read is 3 residues too short to cover the CDR3 end, so that end is filled in from the germline J gene. This rearrangement joins TRBV20-1 to TRBJ2-7; TRBD2 matches at 12 bases. The CDR3 loop spans 15 amino acids. V lost 2 bases and J lost 2; bases outside the gene matches: 4. In germline, CDR1 is DFQATT, CDR2 SNEGSKA (reference sequence). The CDR3 loop reads CSARLPSGGAYEQYF. CDR3 DNA (partial): TGCAGTGCTAGATTACCTAGCGGGGGGGCCTACGAG.

Notes on this clone: The CDR3 end falls 3 residues outside the read, so it is completed with the germline J gene. The chain couples TRBV5-1 to TRBJ2-2; weak D call: TRBD1 (5 bases). The CDR3 totals 17 residues. V shed 5 bases and J shed 3 bases, with 20 bases lying between them. Germline loops: CDR1 SGHRS, CDR2 YFSETQ. CDR3 protein: CASSPYGREVDTGELFF. Incomplete CDR3 DNA: TGCGCCAGCAGTCCCTATGGCAGGGAAGTGGACACCGGGGAG.

In regard to this clone: Sequencing ends 3 residues short of the CDR3 end; the germline J gene provides the rest. This chain uses TRBV11-2 with TRBJ1-6; no clear D. Germline V gene sequence: CDR1 SGHAT, CDR2 FQNNGV. This CDR3 spans 12 amino acids. V lost 0 bases to trimming and J lost 10 bases, with 4 bases between them. CDR3 DNA (partial): TGTGCCAGCAGCTTAGAGGGCTCACCC. Amino acids: CASSLEGSP. From start to end, the CDR3 is CASSLEGSPLHF. Combining the CDR3 with reference TRBV11-2 and TRBJ1-6 gives the whole variable domain EAGVAQSPRYKIIEKRQSVAFWCNPISGHATLYWYQQILGQGPKLLIQFQNNGVVDDSQLPKDRFSAERLKGVDSTLKIQPAKLEDSAVYLCASSLEGSPLHFGNGTRLTVT.

Comment on this clone: The sequenced fragment ends 3 residues before the CDR3 boundary, so the rest is inferred from the germline J gene. The chain couples TRBV2 to TRBJ2-7; 7 bases line up with TRBD2. This CDR3 comprises 14 residues. Germline CDR1 is SNHLY and CDR2 is FYNNEI. Trimming removed 3 bases from V and 3 bases from J; junction bases left unmatched: 5. CDR3 protein: CASSEAGVSYEQYF. The covered CDR3 bases are TGTGCCAGCAGTGAGGCGGGGGTCAGCTACGAG.

A note on this clone: Sequencing ends 3 residues short of the CDR3 end; the germline J gene provides the rest. The chain recombines TRBV12-3 or TRBV12-4 with TRBJ2-5; 9 bases align to TRBD2. Losses at the gene ends were 2 bases for V and 4 bases for J; bases not matched to a gene: 5. The CDR3 covers 15 residues. CDR3 sequence reads: CASSLTSGRSETQYF. The sequenced part of the CDR3 DNA is TGTGCCAGCAGTTTAACTAGCGGGCGATCAGAGACC.

A note on this clone: The read comes to an end 3 residues before the CDR3 does, leaving the germline J gene to fill in the end. The chain is built from TRBV2 and TRBJ1-1, with TRBD1 identical over 7 bases. Germline trimming cut 5 bases from V and 4 bases from J; bases unmatched to any gene: 7. The V gene's germline CDR1 is SNHLY and CDR2 FYNNEI. CDR3 length: 14 residues. CDR3 loop: CASSPTGVVTEAFF. CDR3 DNA, as far as it was read: TGTGCCAGCAGTCCAACAGGGGTTGTCACTGAA.

A remark on this clone: The read ends 3 residues shy of where the CDR3 ends; the end is completed using the germline J gene. This chain connects TRBV28 to TRBJ1-1; D is possibly TRBD1 (6 bases). Germline-derived CDR1 and CDR2 are MDHEN and SYDVKM. The CDR3 has 14 amino acids. V dropped 6 bases and J dropped 4 bases, with 15 bases sitting between them. This CDR3 reads CASRSPGTTTEAFF. The DNA read from the CDR3 is TGTGCCAGCAGATCTCCCGGGACAACCACTGAA.

With respect to this clone: The read stops 3 residues short of the end of the CDR3; the missing end is completed from the germline J gene. J is TRBJ2-2 and V is TRBV5-1, with D possibly called TRBD1 or TRBD2 (6 bases each). The CDR3 has 13 residues. CDR1 and CDR2 from the germline V gene are SGHRS and YFSETQ. V lost 5 bases, J lost 6 bases, and 11 bases lay in between. The CDR3 sequence: CASRKGEAGELFF. Partial CDR3 DNA: TGCGCCAGCAGGAAGGGGGAGGCCGGGGAG.

CDR3 DNA (partial): TGCAGTGCGGGAGGGACAGGGCCCTATGGC. It is translated as CSAGGTGPYG. The full CDR3 sequence reads CSAGGTGPYGYTF. The chain links TRBV20-1 to TRBJ1-2; 9 nucleotides align to TRBD1. Read coverage stops 3 residues before the CDR3 terminus; the germline J gene supplies the remainder. There are 13 residues in the CDR3. J was trimmed by 4 bases and V by 6 bases; bases with no gene match: 6. Per germline, CDR1 DFQATT and CDR2 SNEGSKA (reference sequence).

For this clone: The CDR3 is cut off 3 residues early in the read; its end comes from the germline J gene. The V and J genes are TRBV28 and TRBJ2-7, with D perhaps matching TRBD1 (5 bases). There are 19 residues in the CDR3. Germline CDR1 is MDHEN and CDR2 is SYDVKM. V was cut by 4 bases and J by 0 bases, with 25 bases left in between. The CDR3 spells CASSSLQVKWANSSYEQYF. CDR3 DNA, as far as it was read: TGTGCCAGCAGTTCCCTACAGGTAAAATGGGCGAATAGCTCCTACGAG.

Comments on this clone: The sequence runs out 3 residues before the end of the CDR3; the remainder is reconstructed from the germline J gene. The chain recombines TRBV11-1 with TRBJ1-2; tentatively, D is TRBD1 (5 bases). CDR1 SGHAT and CDR2 FQDESV come from the germline V gene (reference sequence). The CDR3 runs to 13 residues. V lost 1 base, J lost 6 bases, and 9 bases lay in between. Incomplete CDR3 DNA: TGTGCCAGCAGCTTAGACAGGTCCCATGGC. Translated: CASSLDRSHG. In full, the CDR3 reads CASSLDRSHGYTF.

As to this clone: The read terminates 3 residues before the CDR3 end, so the remaining end is supplied by the germline J gene. The chain recombines TRBV6-4 with TRBJ2-7; no definite D call. Trimming took 10 bases from V and 5 from J, leaving 6 bases between them. Germline V lookup: CDR1 MRHNA, CDR2 SNTAGT. The CDR3 loop spans 9 amino acids. Incomplete CDR3 DNA: TGTGCCACTTCGGACGAG. Its protein product is CATSDE. The full CDR3 protein is CATSDEQYF.

As regards this clone: The read is 3 residues too short to cover the CDR3 end, so that end is filled in from the germline J gene. This chain joins TRBV5-1 and TRBJ2-3; TRBD2 matches at 7 bases. The CDR3 length is 15 residues. The trim removed 1 base at V and 4 bases at J, leaving 6 bases unmatched. Per germline, CDR1 SGHRS and CDR2 YFSETQ. The CDR3 loop reads CASSLKASGPDTQYF. Incomplete CDR3 DNA: TGCGCCAGCAGCTTGAAGGCTAGCGGCCCAGATACG.